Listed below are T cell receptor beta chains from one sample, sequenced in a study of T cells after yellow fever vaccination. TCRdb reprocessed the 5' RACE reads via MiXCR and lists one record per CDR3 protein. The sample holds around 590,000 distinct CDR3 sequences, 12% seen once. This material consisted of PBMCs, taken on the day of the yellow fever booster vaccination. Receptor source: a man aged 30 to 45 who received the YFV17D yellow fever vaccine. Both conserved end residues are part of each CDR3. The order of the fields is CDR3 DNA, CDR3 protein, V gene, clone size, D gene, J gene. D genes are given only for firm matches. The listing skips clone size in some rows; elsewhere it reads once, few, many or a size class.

cdr3_nt: TGTGCCAGCAGTCCATGGACTAGCGGGAGCCACAATGAGCAGTTCTTC
cdr3_aa: CASSPWTSGSHNEQFF
v_call: TRBV12-3/TRBV12-4
clone_size: NA
d_call: TRBD2
j_call: TRBJ2-1

cdr3_nt: TGTGCCATCAGTGGAAAACGGGAGTTGATCACCGGGGAGCTGTTTTTT
cdr3_aa: CAISGKRELITGELFF
v_call: TRBV10-3
clone_size: NA
d_call: NA
j_call: TRBJ2-2

cdr3_nt: TGCAGTGCTCCTTCGAGGGACACTGAAGCTTTCTTT
cdr3_aa: CSAPSRDTEAFF
v_call: TRBV20-1
clone_size: NA
d_call: NA
j_call: TRBJ1-1

cdr3_nt: TGTGCCAGCAGCGGCCGGGTAGACCGGGGGGATGAGCAGTTCTTC
cdr3_aa: CASSGRVDRGDEQFF
v_call: TRBV7-9
clone_size: NA
d_call: TRBD2
j_call: TRBJ2-1

cdr3_nt: TGTGCCAGCAGCCAATTTAGAGATACGCAGTATTTT
cdr3_aa: CASSQFRDTQYF
v_call: TRBV3-1
clone_size: NA
d_call: NA
j_call: TRBJ2-3

cdr3_nt: TGCAGTGCGACGGGAGTCGCCCAAGAGACCCAGTACTTC
cdr3_aa: CSATGVAQETQYF
v_call: TRBV20-1
clone_size: few
d_call: NA
j_call: TRBJ2-5

cdr3_nt: TGCAGTGCTATTTCGAGCACAGATCAGCCCCAGCATTTT
cdr3_aa: CSAISSTDQPQHF
v_call: TRBV20-1
clone_size: few
d_call: NA
j_call: TRBJ1-5

cdr3_nt: TGTGCCAGCAGCCACCAGGTAGGGGGCTACAATGAGCAGTTCTTC
cdr3_aa: CASSHQVGGYNEQFF
v_call: TRBV7-9
clone_size: NA
d_call: NA
j_call: TRBJ2-1

cdr3_nt: TGCAGCGTTGCGTACCAAGAGACCCAGTACTTC
cdr3_aa: CSVAYQETQYF
v_call: TRBV29-1
clone_size: many
d_call: NA
j_call: TRBJ2-5

cdr3_nt: TGTGCCAGCCTGGCTCGTAATGAGCAGTTCTTC
cdr3_aa: CASLARNEQFF
v_call: TRBV28
clone_size: few
d_call: NA
j_call: TRBJ2-1

cdr3_nt: TGTGCCAGCAGCCTCCAGCAAGGCGGTAGCTCCTACAATGAGCAGTTCTTC
cdr3_aa: CASSLQQGGSSYNEQFF
v_call: TRBV4-2
clone_size: few
d_call: NA
j_call: TRBJ2-1

cdr3_nt: TGTGCCAGCAGCTTAGGGACTAGCGGGAGAGGCTACAATGAGCAGTTCTTC
cdr3_aa: CASSLGTSGRGYNEQFF
v_call: TRBV7-2
clone_size: many
d_call: TRBD2
j_call: TRBJ2-1

cdr3_nt: TGTGCCAGCAGCCTAACCCGCGAGCAGTTCTTC
cdr3_aa: CASSLTREQFF
v_call: TRBV28
clone_size: many
d_call: NA
j_call: TRBJ2-1

cdr3_nt: TGTGCCAGCACGGGACTAATGAACACCGGGGAGCTGTTTTTT
cdr3_aa: CASTGLMNTGELFF
v_call: TRBV9
clone_size: NA
d_call: TRBD2
j_call: TRBJ2-2

cdr3_nt: TGCAGCGTTGAAGACCCACTTAGCACAGATACGCAGTATTTT
cdr3_aa: CSVEDPLSTDTQYF
v_call: TRBV29-1
clone_size: few
d_call: NA
j_call: TRBJ2-3

cdr3_nt: TGTGCCAGCTCACCGAACGATGTCGGGGCCAACGTCCTGACTTTC
cdr3_aa: CASSPNDVGANVLTF
v_call: TRBV18
clone_size: few
d_call: NA
j_call: TRBJ2-6

cdr3_nt: TGCAGTGCTAGAATCCCCGGGACCAAACACGAGCAGTACTTC
cdr3_aa: CSARIPGTKHEQYF
v_call: TRBV20-1
clone_size: many
d_call: NA
j_call: TRBJ2-7